This T cell receptor beta chain emerged from a study of blood T cell repertoires in COVID-19. The overall study: Samples taken during acute and convalescent COVID-19 were collected in the United States, Italy and Spain.

V lost 6 bases, J lost 1 base, and 2 bases stayed unmatched. Germline CDR1 and CDR2: ENHRY and SYGVKD. The CDR3 totals 14 residues. In the authors' workflow: Reference gene primer amplification yielded estimated nucleated cell counts. Sequencing used immunoSEQ multiplex PCR; TCRdb keeps in-frame clones, though not all of them. Clone size and the V and J calls come from that table; the DNA yielded D and trimming. The top ten clones hold around 0.63% of a sample with about 190,000 clones, around 90% of them seen once. This TCR derives from a man between 50 and 59 years old with acute or convalescent COVID-19. The sequencing sample was made of peripheral blood. This sequence joins TRBV10-3 and TRBJ1-1; 10 bases match TRBD1. DNA of the CDR3: TGTGCCATCAGGGGGACAGGGGCGAACACTGAAGCTTTCTTT. It encodes CAIRGTGANTEAFF.